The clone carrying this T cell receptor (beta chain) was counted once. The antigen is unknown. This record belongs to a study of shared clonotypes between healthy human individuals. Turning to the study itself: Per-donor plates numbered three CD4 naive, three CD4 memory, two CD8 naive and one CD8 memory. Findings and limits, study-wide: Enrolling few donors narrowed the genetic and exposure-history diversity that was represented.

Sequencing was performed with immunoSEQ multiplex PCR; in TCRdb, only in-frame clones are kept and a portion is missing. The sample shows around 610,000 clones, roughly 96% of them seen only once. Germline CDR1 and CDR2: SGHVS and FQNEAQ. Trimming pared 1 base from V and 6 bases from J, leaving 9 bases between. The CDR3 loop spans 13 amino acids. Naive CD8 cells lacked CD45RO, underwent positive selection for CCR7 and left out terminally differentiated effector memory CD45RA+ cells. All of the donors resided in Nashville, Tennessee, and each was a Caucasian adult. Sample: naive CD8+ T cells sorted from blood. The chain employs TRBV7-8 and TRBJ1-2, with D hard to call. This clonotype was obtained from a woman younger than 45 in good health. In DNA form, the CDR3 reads TGTGCCAGCAGCTTAGTTTTAGCAGATGGCTACACCTTC. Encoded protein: CASSLVLADGYTF.